The rows below give T cell receptor beta chains drawn from one sample of a study of OX40 agonist ivuxolimab in advanced cancers. Profiling relied on immunoSEQ multiplex PCR, and the TCRdb table lists in-frame clones only, not all of them. The sample consists of about 62,000 clones, under 95% of them appearing once. Sequenced here: CD4+ or CD8+ T cells sorted from blood, sampled in a trial of the OX40 agonist ivuxolimab. Receptors originate from an adult with an advanced solid tumor such as melanoma, head and neck, liver or kidney cancer. Each CDR3 is given with its conserved first and last residue. The D gene is left open where the match is weak. Clone size, where shown, is once, few, many, or a class for clones that have expanded.

.,TRBJ1-2,.,TRBV2,TGTGCCAGCATTGGGACAACTAACTATGGCTACACCTTC,CASIGTTNYGYTF
.,TRBJ2-7,.,TRBV9,TGTGCCAGCAGCGTGGCAGGGGAGGGCTACGAGCAGTACTTC,CASSVAGEGYEQYF
.,TRBJ2-5,TRBD2,TRBV7-9,TGTGCCAGCAGCTTAGACGGGGGGGCGGGAGAGACCCAGTACTTC,CASSLDGGAGETQYF
.,TRBJ2-7,.,TRBV21-1,TGTGCCAGCAGCAACAAGGAAGCCGGGGGGACTAGCGGGGTTTACGAGCAGTACTTC,CASSNKEAGGTSGVYEQYF
.,TRBJ2-5,.,TRBV6-5,TGTGCCAGCAGTTACTCACGCCAGACCCAGTACTTC,CASSYSRQTQYF
once,TRBJ1-1,.,TRBV6-1,TGTGCCAGCAGCCAGGGGTCCGGGGCGAACACTGAAGCTTTCTTT,CASSQGSGANTEAFF
.,TRBJ1-1,.,TRBV21-1,TGTGCCAGACCCACTGAAGCTTTCTTT,CARPTEAFF
.,TRBJ2-5,TRBD2,TRBV7-2,TGTGCCAGCAGCTTCGGGGGGACTAGCGGGAGTAGGGAGACCCAGTACTTC,CASSFGGTSGSRETQYF
few,TRBJ1-5,TRBD1,TRBV19,TGTGCCACTCGGGGGGGACAGGGTTCACAGCCCCAGCATTTT,CATRGGQGSQPQHF
.,TRBJ1-6,.,TRBV6-5,TGTGCCAGCAGTAAGACTTATGACAAGAATTCACCCCTCCACTTT,CASSKTYDKNSPLHF
.,TRBJ2-3,TRBD2,TRBV7-8,TGTGCCAGCAGCTTAGCTAGCGGGGCCTCCACAGATACGCAGTATTTT,CASSLASGASTDTQYF
.,TRBJ2-4,.,TRBV9,TGTGCCAGCAGCCTCGGCGCCGAAAACATTCAGTACTTC,CASSLGAENIQYF
.,TRBJ2-5,.,TRBV2,TGTGCCAGCAGTGAACACCGACCCGGGGAGACCCAGTACTTC,CASSEHRPGETQYF
.,TRBJ2-3,TRBD2,TRBV10-1,TGCGCCAGCAGTGACGGGGCGGGAGCAGATACGCAGTATTTT,CASSDGAGADTQYF
.,TRBJ2-5,TRBD2,TRBV9,TGTGCCAGCAGCGTAGGGGTGGCGGGGGGGCGAGAGACCCAGTACTTC,CASSVGVAGGRETQYF
.,TRBJ2-3,TRBD2,TRBV4-1,TGCGCCAGCGGAGGACTAGCGGCAGGAACAGATACGCAGTATTTT,CASGGLAAGTDTQYF
.,TRBJ2-2,TRBD2,TRBV18,TGTGCCAGCTCACCAGTCTCCATGGCGGGGGGGAACACCGGGGAGCTGTTTTTT,CASSPVSMAGGNTGELFF
.,TRBJ1-1,TRBD1,TRBV19,TGTGCCAGTAGTACCCAGGCAGGGGGCAATTACAACACTGAAGCTTTCTTT,CASSTQAGGNYNTEAFF
.,TRBJ2-3,.,TRBV4-1,TGCGCCAGCGGGGCGGGTCAAGCCCCTACAGATACGCAGTATTTT,CASGAGQAPTDTQYF
.,TRBJ1-5,.,TRBV6-6,TGTGCCAGCAGTCGGACGAGGGGCAATCAGCCCCAGCATTTT,CASSRTRGNQPQHF
.,TRBJ2-7,.,TRBV7-7,TGTGCTAGCAGCCTAGATGACAGCGGGTCCCGCGAGCAGTACTTC,CASSLDDSGSREQYF
.,TRBJ2-5,TRBD1,TRBV4-1,TGCGCCAGCAGCCAACAAACCAGACCGACAGGGCATCGGGGGACCCAGTACTTC,CASSQQTRPTGHRGTQYF
.,TRBJ2-3,.,TRBV30,TGTGCCTGGACCTCGGGGAGCACAGATACGCAGTATTTT,CAWTSGSTDTQYF
.,TRBJ1-6,TRBD1,TRBV19,TGTGCCAGTAGTATCGACAGGGCGGTTAATTCACCCCTCCACTTT,CASSIDRAVNSPLHF
.,TRBJ2-7,.,TRBV5-1,TGCGCCAGCAGCCCCCGAGGGGGTCTCGAGCAGTACTTC,CASSPRGGLEQYF